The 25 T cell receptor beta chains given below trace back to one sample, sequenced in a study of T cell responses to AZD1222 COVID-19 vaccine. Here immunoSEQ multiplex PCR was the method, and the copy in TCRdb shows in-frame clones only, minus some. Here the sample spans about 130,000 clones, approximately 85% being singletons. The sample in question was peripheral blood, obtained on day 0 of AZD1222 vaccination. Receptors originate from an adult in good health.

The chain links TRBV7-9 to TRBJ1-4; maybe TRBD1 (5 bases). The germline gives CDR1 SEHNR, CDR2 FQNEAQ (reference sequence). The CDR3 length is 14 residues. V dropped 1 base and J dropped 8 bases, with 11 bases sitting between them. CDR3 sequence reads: CASSLVQGYEKLFF. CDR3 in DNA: TGTGCCAGCAGCTTAGTTCAGGGATACGAAAAACTGTTTTTT.

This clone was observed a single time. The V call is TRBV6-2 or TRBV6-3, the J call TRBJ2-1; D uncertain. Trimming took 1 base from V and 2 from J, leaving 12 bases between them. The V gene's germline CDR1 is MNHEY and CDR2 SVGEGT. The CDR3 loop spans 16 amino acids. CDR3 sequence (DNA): TGTGCCAGCAGTTACTACCCCAGTTCGACCTACAATGAGCAGTTCTTC. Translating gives CASSYYPSSTYNEQFF.

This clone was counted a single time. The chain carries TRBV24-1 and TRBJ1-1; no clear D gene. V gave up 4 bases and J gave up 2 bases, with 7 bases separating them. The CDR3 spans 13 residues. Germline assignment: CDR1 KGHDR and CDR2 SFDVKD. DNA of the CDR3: TGTGCCACCAGTGAGGGCGTAAACACTGAAGCTTTCTTT. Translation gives CATSEGVNTEAFF.

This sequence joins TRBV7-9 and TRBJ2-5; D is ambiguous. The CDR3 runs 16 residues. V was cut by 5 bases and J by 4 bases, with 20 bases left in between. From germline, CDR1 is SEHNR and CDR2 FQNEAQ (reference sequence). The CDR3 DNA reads TGTGCCAGCAGCATACTCCCGACTGGCCCGAGAGAGACCCAGTACTTC. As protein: CASSILPTGPRETQYF.

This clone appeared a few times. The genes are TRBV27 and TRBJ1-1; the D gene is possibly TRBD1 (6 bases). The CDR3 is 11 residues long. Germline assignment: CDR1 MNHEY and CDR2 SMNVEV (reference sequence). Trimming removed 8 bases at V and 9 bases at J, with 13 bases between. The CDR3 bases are TGTGCCAGCCAAGGGGGAAACCAAGCTTTCTTT. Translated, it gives CASQGGNQAFF.

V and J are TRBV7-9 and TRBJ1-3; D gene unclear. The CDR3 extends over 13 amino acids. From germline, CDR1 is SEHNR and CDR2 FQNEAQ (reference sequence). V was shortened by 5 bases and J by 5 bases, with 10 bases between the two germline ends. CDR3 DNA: TGTGCCAGCAGCCCCAGTTCCAGAAACACCATATATTTT. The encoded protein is CASSPSSRNTIYF.

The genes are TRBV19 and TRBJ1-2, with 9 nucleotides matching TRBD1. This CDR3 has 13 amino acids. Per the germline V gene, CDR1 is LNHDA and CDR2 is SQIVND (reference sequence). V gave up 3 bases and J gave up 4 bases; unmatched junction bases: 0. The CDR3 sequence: CASSMGQGYGYTF. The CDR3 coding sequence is TGTGCCAGTAGTATGGGACAGGGCTATGGCTACACCTTC.

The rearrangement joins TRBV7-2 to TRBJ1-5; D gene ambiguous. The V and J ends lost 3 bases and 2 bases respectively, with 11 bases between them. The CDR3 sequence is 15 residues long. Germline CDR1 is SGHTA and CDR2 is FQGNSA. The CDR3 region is CASSFSRIGNQPQHF. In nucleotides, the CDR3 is TGTGCCAGCAGCTTCTCACGAATAGGCAATCAGCCCCAGCATTTT.

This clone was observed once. CDR3 sequence: CASSESQGRNTIYF. The CDR3 bases are TGCGCCAGCAGTGAGTCCCAGGGAAGAAACACCATATATTTT. The chain employs TRBV10-1 and TRBJ1-3, with a possible D match to TRBD1 (5 bases). This CDR3 is 14 amino acids long. Germline CDR1 and CDR2: WNHNN and SYGVQD (reference sequence). With 0 bases removed from V and 5 bases from J, the gap between germline ends came to 8 bases.

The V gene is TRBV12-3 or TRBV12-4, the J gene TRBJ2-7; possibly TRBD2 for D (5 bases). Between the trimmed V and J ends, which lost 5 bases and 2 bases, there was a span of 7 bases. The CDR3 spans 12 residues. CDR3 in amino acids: CASSRRPYEQYF. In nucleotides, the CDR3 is TGTGCCAGCAGTCGGAGGCCCTACGAGCAGTACTTC.

This CDR3 is CASSLRRGEQPQHF. The CDR3 nucleotides are TGTGCCAGCAGCTTAAGGAGGGGTGAACAGCCCCAGCATTTT. The rearrangement links TRBV7-2 to TRBJ1-5, with a possible D match to TRBD1 (5 bases). CDR1 and CDR2 from the germline V gene are SGHTA and FQGNSA. The CDR3 is made up of 14 amino acids. V gave up 2 bases and J gave up 7 bases, with 12 bases separating them.

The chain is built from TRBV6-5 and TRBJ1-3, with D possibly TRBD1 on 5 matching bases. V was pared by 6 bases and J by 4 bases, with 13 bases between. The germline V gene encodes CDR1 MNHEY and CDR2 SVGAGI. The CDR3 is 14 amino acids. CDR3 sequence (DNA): TGTGCCAGCAGCTTAGCGGGGCGGGGAAACACCATATATTTT. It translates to CASSLAGRGNTIYF.

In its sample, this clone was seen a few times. CDR3 sequence (DNA): TGTGCCAGCAGTTTCGATGGACAGAAGGGAAACACCATATATTTT. Protein: CASSFDGQKGNTIYF. The V gene is TRBV6-5, the J gene TRBJ1-3, with D tentatively TRBD1 (6 bases). Trimming left V 4 bases short and J 4 bases short, with 14 bases between. The CDR3 has 15 residues. CDR1 MNHEY and CDR2 SVGAGI come from the germline V gene.

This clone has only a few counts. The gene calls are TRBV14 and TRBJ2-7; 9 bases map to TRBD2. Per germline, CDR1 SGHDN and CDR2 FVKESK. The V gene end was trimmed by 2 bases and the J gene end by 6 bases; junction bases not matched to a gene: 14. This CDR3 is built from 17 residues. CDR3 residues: CASSQQPGTSLASEQYF. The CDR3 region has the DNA TGTGCCAGCAGCCAACAGCCCGGGACTAGCTTAGCTAGCGAGCAGTACTTC.

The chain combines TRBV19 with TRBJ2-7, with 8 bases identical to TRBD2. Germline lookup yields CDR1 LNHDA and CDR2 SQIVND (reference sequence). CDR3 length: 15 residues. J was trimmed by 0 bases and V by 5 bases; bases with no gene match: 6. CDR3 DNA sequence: TGTGCCAGTAGTGATAGCGGGGCGGTCTCCTACGAGCAGTACTTC. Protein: CASSDSGAVSYEQYF.

The CDR3 reads CAISENVGRQTEAFF. The DNA of the CDR3 is TGTGCCATCAGTGAGAACGTAGGGAGACAGACTGAAGCTTTCTTT. The chain links TRBV10-3 to TRBJ1-1; TRBD1 is a possible D gene (5 bases). The ends were cut back, 2 bases at V and 5 bases at J, with 15 bases in the middle. Per germline, CDR1 ENHRY and CDR2 SYGVKD. The CDR3 has 15 amino acids.

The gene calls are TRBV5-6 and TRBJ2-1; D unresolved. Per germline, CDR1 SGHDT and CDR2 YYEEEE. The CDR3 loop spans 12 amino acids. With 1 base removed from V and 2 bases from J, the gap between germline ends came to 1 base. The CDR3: CASSLPYNEQFF. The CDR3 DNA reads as TGTGCCAGCAGCTTGCCCTACAATGAGCAGTTCTTC.

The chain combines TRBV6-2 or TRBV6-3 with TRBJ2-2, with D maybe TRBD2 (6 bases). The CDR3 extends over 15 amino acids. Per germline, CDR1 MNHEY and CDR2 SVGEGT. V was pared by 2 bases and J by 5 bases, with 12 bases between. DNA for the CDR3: TGTGCCAGCAGTTACGCTGGCGGGGAGACCGGGGAGCTGTTTTTT. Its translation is CASSYAGGETGELFF.

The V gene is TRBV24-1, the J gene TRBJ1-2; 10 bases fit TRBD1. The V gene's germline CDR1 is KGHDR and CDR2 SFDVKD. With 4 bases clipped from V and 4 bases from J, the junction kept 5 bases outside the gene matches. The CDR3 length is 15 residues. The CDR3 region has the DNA TGTGCCACCAGTGAGCCCGGGACAGGGGCCTATGGCTACACCTTC. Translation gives CATSEPGTGAYGYTF.

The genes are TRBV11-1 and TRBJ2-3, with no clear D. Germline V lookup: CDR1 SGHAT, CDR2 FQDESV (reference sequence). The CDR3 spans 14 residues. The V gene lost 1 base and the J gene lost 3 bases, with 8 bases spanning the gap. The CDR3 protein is CASSLGLRTDTQYF. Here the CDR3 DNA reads TGTGCCAGCAGCTTAGGACTTCGAACAGATACGCAGTATTTT.

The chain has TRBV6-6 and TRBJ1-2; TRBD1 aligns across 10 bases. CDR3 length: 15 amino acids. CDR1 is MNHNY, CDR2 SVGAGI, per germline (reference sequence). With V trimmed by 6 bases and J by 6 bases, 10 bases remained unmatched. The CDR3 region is CASSFTGQGMDGYTF. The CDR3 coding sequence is TGTGCCAGCAGCTTCACGGGACAGGGGATGGATGGCTACACCTTC.

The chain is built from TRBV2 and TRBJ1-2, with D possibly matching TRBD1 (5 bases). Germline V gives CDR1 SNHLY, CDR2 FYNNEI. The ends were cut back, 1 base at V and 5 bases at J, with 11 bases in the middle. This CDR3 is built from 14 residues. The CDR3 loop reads CASSEDVAGYGYTF. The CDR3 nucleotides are TGTGCCAGCAGTGAAGACGTGGCAGGGTATGGCTACACCTTC.

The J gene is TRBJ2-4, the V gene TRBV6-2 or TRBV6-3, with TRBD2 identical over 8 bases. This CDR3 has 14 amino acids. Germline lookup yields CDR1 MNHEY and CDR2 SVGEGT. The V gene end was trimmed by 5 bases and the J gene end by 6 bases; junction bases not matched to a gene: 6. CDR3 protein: CASSPTGRANIQYF. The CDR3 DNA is TGTGCCAGCAGTCCCACCGGGAGGGCAAACATTCAGTACTTC.

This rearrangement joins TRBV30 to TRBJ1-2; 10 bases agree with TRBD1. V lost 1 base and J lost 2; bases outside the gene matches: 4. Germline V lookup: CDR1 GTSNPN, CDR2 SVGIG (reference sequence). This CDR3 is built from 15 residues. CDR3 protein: CAWSAPGQGNYGYTF. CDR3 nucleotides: TGTGCCTGGAGTGCCCCGGGACAGGGGAACTATGGCTACACCTTC.

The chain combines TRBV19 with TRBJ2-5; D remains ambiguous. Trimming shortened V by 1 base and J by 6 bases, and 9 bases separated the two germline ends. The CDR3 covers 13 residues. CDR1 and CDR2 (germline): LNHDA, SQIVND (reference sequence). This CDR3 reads CASSIGSSQTQYF. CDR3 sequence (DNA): TGTGCCAGTAGTATAGGTAGCAGCCAGACCCAGTACTTC.